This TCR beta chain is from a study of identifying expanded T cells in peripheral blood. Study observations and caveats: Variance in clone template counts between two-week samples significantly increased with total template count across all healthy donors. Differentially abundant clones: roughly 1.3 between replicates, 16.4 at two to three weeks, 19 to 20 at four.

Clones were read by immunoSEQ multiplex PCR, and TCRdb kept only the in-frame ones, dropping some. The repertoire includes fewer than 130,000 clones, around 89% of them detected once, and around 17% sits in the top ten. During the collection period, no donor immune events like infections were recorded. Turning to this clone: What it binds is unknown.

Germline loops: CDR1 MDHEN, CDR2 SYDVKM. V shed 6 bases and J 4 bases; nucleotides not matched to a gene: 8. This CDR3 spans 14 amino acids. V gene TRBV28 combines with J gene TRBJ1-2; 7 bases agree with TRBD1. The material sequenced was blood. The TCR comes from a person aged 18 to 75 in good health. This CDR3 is CASRFPRTGYGYTF. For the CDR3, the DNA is TGTGCCAGCAGATTTCCAAGGACAGGCTATGGCTACACCTTC.